Many counts were recorded for the clone carrying this TCR beta chain. This record belongs to a study of regulatory T cells in long-lasting Graves disease. Germline V lookup: CDR1 LGHNA, CDR2 YSLEER. The CDR3 spans 15 residues. V was pared by 4 bases and J by 0 bases, with 11 bases between. Arm-PCR of CDR3 regions with iRepertoire HTBI primers generated TCR beta libraries. MiXCR, run by TCRdb on the multiplex PCR reads, gives a single entry per CDR3 protein. The sample records roughly 360,000 distinct CDR3 sequences, over 9.5% being singletons. Time point in this sample: newly diagnosed GD, antithyroid drugs for less than 3 months. Following extraction of RNA from PBMCs, that RNA was used to make the TCR library. This sample was shared with a second study, whose subject was T cells in Graves' hyperthyroidism and ophthalmopathy.

The chain carries TRBV4-3 and TRBJ2-3; D may be TRBD1 or TRBD2 (5 bases each). The sequence was obtained from a woman in her late teens or twenties with Graves disease. The material sequenced was peripheral blood mononuclear cells (PBMCs), taken at new diagnosis, from a patient treated with antithyroid drugs. In DNA form, the CDR3 reads TGCGCCAGCAGCCGGGACGGCACTAGCACAGATACGCAGTATTTT. Translation gives CASSRDGTSTDTQYF.